Sequencing of this T cell receptor beta chain was carried out in a study of neurological immune-mediated disorders. The study's findings and limits: The absence of any CDR3 amino acid sequence shared by expanded clones across subjects suggests that repertoires were private in all groups. Healthy controls had more TCR clonal expansion than multiple sclerosis, which showed the least, whereas HTLV-1-associated myelopathy showed the most.

This clonotype was seen repeatedly, ten times or more. The antigen remains undetermined. V gave up 5 bases and J gave up 6 bases, with 22 bases separating them. CDR1 and CDR2 (germline): ENHRY, SYGVKD. The CDR3 extends over 16 amino acids. Sorted libraries were derived from more than 900,000 CD4+ or CD8+ T cells. TCRdb reprocessed the 5' RACE reads with MiXCR, giving one entry per CDR3 protein. The sample contains approximately 41,000 distinct CDR3 sequences, 14% of which appear only once. Sequenced sample: CD4+ T cells from blood. The chain joins TRBV10-3 to TRBJ1-2, with D tentatively TRBD1 (6 bases). The TCR sequence derives from a woman aged 60-70 years with HTLV-1-associated myelopathy (HAM/TSP). CDR3 residues: CAISTNRDSVVHGYTF. CDR3 coding DNA: TGTGCCATCAGTACTAACAGGGATTCGGTGGTGCATGGCTACACCTTC.